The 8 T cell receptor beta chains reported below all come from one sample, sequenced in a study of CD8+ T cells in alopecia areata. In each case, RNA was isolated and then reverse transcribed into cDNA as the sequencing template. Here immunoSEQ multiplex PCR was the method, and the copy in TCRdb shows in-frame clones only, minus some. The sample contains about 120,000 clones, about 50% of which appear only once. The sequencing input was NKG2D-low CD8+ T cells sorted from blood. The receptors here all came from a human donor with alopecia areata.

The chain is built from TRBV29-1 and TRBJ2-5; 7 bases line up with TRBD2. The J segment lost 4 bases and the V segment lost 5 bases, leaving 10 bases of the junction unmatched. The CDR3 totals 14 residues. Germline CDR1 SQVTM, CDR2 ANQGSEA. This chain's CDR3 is CSVPGLLILETQYF. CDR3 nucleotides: TGCAGCGTTCCGGGACTACTTATCCTAGAGACCCAGTACTTC.

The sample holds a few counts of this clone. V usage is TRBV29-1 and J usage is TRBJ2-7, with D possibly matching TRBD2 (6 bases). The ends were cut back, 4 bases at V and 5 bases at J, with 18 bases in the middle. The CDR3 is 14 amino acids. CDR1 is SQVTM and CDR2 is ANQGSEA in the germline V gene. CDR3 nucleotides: TGCAGCGTTGGGGGGACCAGGAGGGAGAACGAGCAGTACTTC. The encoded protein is CSVGGTRRENEQYF.

The CDR3 sequence is CASSVRLAANEQFF. CDR3 bases: TGTGCCAGCAGCGTAAGACTAGCGGCTAATGAGCAGTTCTTC. The chain recombines TRBV9 with TRBJ2-1, with 9 positions matching TRBD2. After removal of 1 base from V and 7 bases from J, the junction contained 3 bases not matched to a gene. The CDR3 sequence is 14 residues long. CDR1 is SGDLS and CDR2 is YYNGEE in the germline V gene.

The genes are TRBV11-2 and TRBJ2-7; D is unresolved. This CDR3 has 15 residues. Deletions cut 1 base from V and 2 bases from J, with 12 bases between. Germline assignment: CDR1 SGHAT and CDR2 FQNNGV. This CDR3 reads CASSLGGSITYEQYF. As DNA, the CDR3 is TGTGCCAGCAGCTTAGGTGGTAGCATAACCTACGAGCAGTACTTC.

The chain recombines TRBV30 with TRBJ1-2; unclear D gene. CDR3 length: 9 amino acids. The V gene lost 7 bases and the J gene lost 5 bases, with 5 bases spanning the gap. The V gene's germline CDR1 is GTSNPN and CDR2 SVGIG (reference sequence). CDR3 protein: CASEYGYTF. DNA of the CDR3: TGTGCCTCTGAGTATGGCTACACCTTC.

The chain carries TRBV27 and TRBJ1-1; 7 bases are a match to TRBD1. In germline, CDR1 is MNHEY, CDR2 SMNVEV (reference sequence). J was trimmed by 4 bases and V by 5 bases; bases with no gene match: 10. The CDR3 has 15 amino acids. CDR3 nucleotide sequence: TGTGCCAGCAGTAGGCGACAGGGAGAGACCACTGAAGCTTTCTTT. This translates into CASSRRQGETTEAFF.

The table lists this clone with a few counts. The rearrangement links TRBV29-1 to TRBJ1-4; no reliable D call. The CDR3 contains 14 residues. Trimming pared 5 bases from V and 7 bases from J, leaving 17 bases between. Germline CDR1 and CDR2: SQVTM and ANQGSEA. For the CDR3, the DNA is TGCAGCGTTCTAACCCGGGGAAGAGGTGAAAAACTGTTTTTT. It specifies CSVLTRGRGEKLFF.

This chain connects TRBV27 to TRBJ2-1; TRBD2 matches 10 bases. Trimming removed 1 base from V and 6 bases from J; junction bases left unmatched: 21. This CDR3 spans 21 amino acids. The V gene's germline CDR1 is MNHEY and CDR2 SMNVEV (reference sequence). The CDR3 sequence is CASSLYLGKGSSGRRVNEQFF. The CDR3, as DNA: TGTGCCAGCAGTTTATATCTGGGAAAGGGATCTAGCGGGAGACGGGTCAATGAGCAGTTCTTC.